This entry lists 32 T cell receptor beta chains sequenced from one sample in a study of cytomegalovirus exposure and HLA in healthy donors. Primers: 60 Vbeta forward and 13 Jbeta reverse. Sequencing was performed with immunoSEQ multiplex PCR; in TCRdb, only in-frame clones are kept and a portion is missing. Found here are about 150,000 clones, 84% of them singletons; the top ten hold around 4.9%. Sequenced sample: PBMCs. All receptors derive from a man younger than 35 in good health and CMV-seronegative.

The rearrangement links TRBV6-5 to TRBJ2-7, with TRBD1 matching over 10 bases. CDR3 size: 15 residues. CDR1 is MNHEY and CDR2 is SVGAGI in the germline V gene. The ends lost 3 bases at V and 6 bases at J; junction bases unmatched: 8. The CDR3 nucleotides read TGTGCCAGCAGTTATTTGGGACAGGGGAGTACCGAGCAGTACTTC. Its protein is CASSYLGQGSTEQYF.

The V call is TRBV28, the J call TRBJ2-5, with unresolved D. V was pared by 6 bases and J by 4 bases, with 12 bases between. CDR3 length: 13 amino acids. The germline CDR1 and CDR2 sequences are MDHEN and SYDVKM. CDR3 nucleotides: TGTGCCAGCAGACACGCCCAGCGAGAGACCCAGTACTTC. Its translation: CASRHAQRETQYF.

This clone was recorded only once. The chain joins TRBV2 to TRBJ1-3; D might be TRBD1 (5 bases). Germline assignment: CDR1 SNHLY and CDR2 FYNNEI. This CDR3 comprises 15 residues. Trimming took off 2 bases at V and 3 bases at J, with 11 bases between the two ends. The CDR3 DNA sequence: TGTGCCAGCAGTGAATTGGCGGGGGGTGGAAACACCATATATTTT. It yields the protein CASSELAGGGNTIYF.

The CDR3 region has the DNA TGTGCCAGCAGCCCAGGAGCGGGGGGGAGGAACGAGCAGTACTTC. The encoded protein is CASSPGAGGRNEQYF. The genes are TRBV11-3 and TRBJ2-7, with 10 bases that match TRBD2. The CDR3 covers 15 residues. With 5 bases clipped from V and 5 bases from J, the junction kept 9 bases outside the gene matches. The V gene's germline CDR1 is SGHNT and CDR2 YENEEA.

This sequence joins TRBV28 and TRBJ1-2, with D possibly TRBD1 on 6 matching bases. Germline CDR1 and CDR2: MDHEN and SYDVKM. The CDR3 contains 15 residues. V was cut by 6 bases and J by 5 bases, with 19 bases left in between. CDR3 residues: CASSPGLSGAYGYTF. The CDR3 DNA sequence: TGTGCCAGCAGCCCCGGACTCTCAGGGGCGTATGGCTACACCTTC.

The chain links TRBV9 to TRBJ2-2, with D possibly matching TRBD1 (6 bases). Between the trimmed V and J ends, which lost 0 bases and 4 bases, there was a span of 7 bases. Germline loops: CDR1 SGDLS, CDR2 YYNGEE. The CDR3 has 14 residues. The CDR3 bases are TGTGCCAGCAGCGTAGCAGGGGTCACCGGGGAGCTGTTTTTT. Translation gives CASSVAGVTGELFF.

The chain combines TRBV30 with TRBJ1-3; D gene unclear. The germline V gene encodes CDR1 GTSNPN and CDR2 SVGIG (reference sequence). Trimming pared 0 bases from V and 0 bases from J, leaving 15 bases between. This CDR3 comprises 17 residues. This chain's CDR3 is CAWSVFEYRSSGNTIYF. CDR3 sequence (DNA): TGTGCCTGGAGTGTATTTGAGTACAGAAGCTCTGGAAACACCATATATTTT.

This clone is a singleton in its sample. The chain has TRBV27 and TRBJ2-7, with TRBD2 as a possible D gene (6 bases). The V and J ends lost 4 bases and 6 bases respectively, with 19 bases between them. The CDR3 has 15 amino acids. CDR1 and CDR2 from the germline V gene are MNHEY and SMNVEV (reference sequence). The CDR3 DNA reads as TGTGCCAGCAGTTATGCGGTTAGAGCGGGTTCCGAGCAGTACTTC. Residues: CASSYAVRAGSEQYF.

The chain recombines TRBV7-9 with TRBJ1-2; D unresolved. CDR1 and CDR2 (germline): SEHNR, FQNEAQ (reference sequence). The CDR3 is 16 residues long. Trimming shortened V by 0 bases and J by 2 bases, and 13 bases separated the two germline ends. The CDR3 sequence: CASSLANLAANYGYTF. CDR3 in DNA: TGTGCCAGCAGCTTAGCGAACCTCGCGGCGAACTATGGCTACACCTTC.

The chain employs TRBV7-3 and TRBJ1-2; 7 bases agree with TRBD1. The CDR3 extends over 18 amino acids. Germline CDR1 SGHTA, CDR2 FQGTGA. The V and J ends lost 8 bases and 4 bases, in that order; junction bases with no gene match: 22. The CDR3 region has the DNA TGTGCCAGCGCACTATCCGGGACAGAGTCCATGGCAATCTATGGCTACACCTTC. Translating gives CASALSGTESMAIYGYTF.

The chain uses TRBV5-6 and TRBJ1-2; 7 nucleotides agree with TRBD1. The CDR3 contains 16 residues. The trim removed 4 bases at V and 3 bases at J, leaving 12 bases unmatched. Germline V gives CDR1 SGHDT, CDR2 YYEEEE. CDR3 amino acids: CASSGTDIVTYYGYTF. The CDR3 DNA follows: TGTGCCAGCAGCGGGACAGACATAGTTACCTACTATGGCTACACCTTC.

Only a few counts were recorded for this clone. Relative to the germline gene, one junction end is altered; a read error may explain this. The chain carries TRBV7-7 and TRBJ2-1; 11 bases match TRBD1. Germline assignment: CDR1 SSHAT and CDR2 FNYEAQ (reference sequence). This CDR3 has 14 amino acids. CDR3 nucleotides: TGTGCTAGCAGCTTAGGGACAGGGGGAAGTGAGCAGTTCTTC. It specifies CASSLGTGGSEQFF. Combining the CDR3 with reference TRBV7-7 and TRBJ2-1 gives the whole variable domain GAGVSQSPRYKVTKRGQDVTLRCDPISSHATLYWYQQALGQGPEFLTYFNYEAQPDKSGLPSDRFSAERPEGSISTLTIQRTEQRDSAMYRCASSLGTGGSEQFFGPGTRLTVL.

This clone was seen a few times. The genes are TRBV5-1 and TRBJ2-7; D ambiguous. This CDR3 contains 16 residues. Germline CDR1 is SGHRS and CDR2 is YFSETQ. The ends were cut back, 4 bases at V and 3 bases at J, with 20 bases in the middle. CDR3 nucleotides: TGCGCCAGCAGCCCTGACCCTCGACGTACGGGCTACGAGCAGTACTTC. Protein product: CASSPDPRRTGYEQYF.

The chain has TRBV18 and TRBJ1-4, with 11 bases lining up with TRBD1. This CDR3 spans 15 amino acids. The germline CDR1 and CDR2 sequences are KGHSH and LQKENI. V lost 4 bases, J lost 8 bases, and 6 bases stayed unmatched. The CDR3 is CASSLRRDRGEKLFF. In nucleotides, the CDR3 is TGTGCCAGCTCACTGCGACGGGACAGGGGGGAAAAACTGTTTTTT.

The rearrangement uses TRBV5-1 and TRBJ2-1; 12 nucleotides match TRBD2. The CDR3 sequence is 15 residues long. Germline V gene data show CDR1 as SGHRS and CDR2 as YFSETQ. The J segment lost 3 bases and the V segment lost 9 bases, leaving 7 bases of the junction unmatched. The CDR3: CATRLAGESYNEQFF. CDR3 nucleotide sequence: TGCGCCACCAGACTAGCGGGAGAAAGCTACAATGAGCAGTTCTTC. Based on the CDR3 plus reference TRBV5-1 and TRBJ2-1, the full variable domain is KAGVTQTPRYLIKTRGQQVTLSCSPISGHRSVSWYQQTPGQGLQFLFEYFSETQRNKGNFPGRFSGRQFSNSRSEMNVSTLELGDSALYLCATRLAGESYNEQFFGPGTRLTVL.

The chain uses TRBV6-6 and TRBJ2-1; 7 positions agree with TRBD1. The CDR3 spans 15 residues. Unmatched junction bases numbered 10, after V lost 6 bases and J lost 5 bases. From germline, CDR1 is MNHNY and CDR2 SVGAGI (reference sequence). The CDR3 loop reads CASSPTGSRNNEQFF. The CDR3 region has the DNA TGTGCCAGCAGCCCGACAGGGTCGAGGAACAATGAGCAGTTCTTC.

This chain uses TRBV19 with TRBJ2-5; 7 bases agree with TRBD2. CDR3 length: 14 amino acids. The J segment lost 4 bases and the V segment lost 1 base, leaving 3 bases of the junction unmatched. Germline values: CDR1 LNHDA, CDR2 SQIVND (reference sequence). In DNA, the CDR3 is TGTGCCAGTAGTATAGCGGGAGGAGGAGAGACCCAGTACTTC. It codes for CASSIAGGGETQYF.

CDR3: CAWSPGQVDQPQHF. Written as DNA, the CDR3 is TGTGCCTGGAGTCCGGGACAGGTTGATCAGCCCCAGCATTTT. The V gene is TRBV30, the J gene TRBJ1-5, with 8 bases that match TRBD1. Germline CDR1 GTSNPN, CDR2 SVGIG (reference sequence). The CDR3 covers 14 residues. Trimming took 2 bases from V and 5 from J; bases not matched to a gene: 5.

The chain uses TRBV5-6 and TRBJ1-2; D not certain. There are 14 residues in the CDR3. The germline CDR1 and CDR2 sequences are SGHDT and YYEEEE. V was shortened by 0 bases and J by 0 bases, with 6 bases between the two germline ends. DNA for the CDR3: TGTGCCAGCAGCTTGGTGGCAGCTAACTATGGCTACACCTTC. Protein product: CASSLVAANYGYTF.

The V call is TRBV29-1, the J call TRBJ1-2, with D maybe TRBD1 (6 bases). This CDR3 is 12 amino acids long. V was pared by 5 bases and J by 4 bases, with 11 bases between. Germline-derived CDR1 and CDR2 are SQVTM and ANQGSEA. The CDR3 DNA sequence: TGCAGCGTTTCGACAGGAGGCTATGGCTACACCTTC. Its protein product is CSVSTGGYGYTF.

V and J are TRBV11-2 and TRBJ2-5; no definite D call. CDR3 length: 13 residues. Trimming took 1 base from V and 5 from J, leaving 8 bases between them. Germline V lookup: CDR1 SGHAT, CDR2 FQNNGV. CDR3 in DNA: TGTGCCAGCAGCTTAGCGGTATCGGAGACCCAGTACTTC. Translation: CASSLAVSETQYF.

The rearrangement uses TRBV10-3 and TRBJ2-7; D is possibly TRBD1 (6 bases). Germline loops: CDR1 ENHRY, CDR2 SYGVKD. This CDR3 has 12 amino acids. The ends were cut back, 6 bases at V and 5 bases at J, with 11 bases in the middle. The CDR3 nucleotides read TGTGCCATCAGGGCCAGGGGTAACGAGCAGTACTTC. Protein sequence: CAIRARGNEQYF.

This clone was observed a handful of times. The rearrangement joins TRBV6-1 to TRBJ1-1; D uncertain. Trimming removed 10 bases at V and 0 bases at J, with 9 bases between. This CDR3 has 12 residues. Germline values: CDR1 MNHNS, CDR2 SASEGT. The CDR3: CATSLVNTEAFF. The CDR3 coding sequence is TGTGCCACGAGCTTGGTGAACACTGAAGCTTTCTTT.

V gene TRBV6-6 combines with J gene TRBJ1-4; TRBD1 matches 7 bases. Germline V gene sequence: CDR1 MNHNY, CDR2 SVGAGI (reference sequence). The ends lost 4 bases at V and 4 bases at J; junction bases unmatched: 6. This CDR3 has 15 residues. The CDR3 loop reads CASSSDRTLNEKLFF. The CDR3 bases are TGTGCCAGCAGTTCGGACAGGACTCTTAATGAAAAACTGTTTTTT.

V is TRBV10-1 and J is TRBJ1-1; the D is unclear. The CDR3 contains 16 residues. CDR1 is WNHNN, CDR2 SYGVQD, per germline (reference sequence). V lost 4 bases, J lost 1 base, and 16 bases lay in between. In DNA form, the CDR3 reads TGCGCCAGCAGTGTTTTATCCCGACACCAGAACACTGAAGCTTTCTTT. As protein: CASSVLSRHQNTEAFF.

The V gene is TRBV5-6, the J gene TRBJ1-1; D is unclear. Germline CDR1 SGHDT, CDR2 YYEEEE. This CDR3 has 12 amino acids. The V and J ends lost 2 bases and 2 bases respectively, with 4 bases between them. The CDR3 DNA follows: TGTGCCAGCAGCTTCAGTAACACTGAAGCTTTCTTT. Residues: CASSFSNTEAFF.

V is TRBV25-1 and J is TRBJ1-1; D is possibly TRBD1 (5 bases). Per the germline V gene, CDR1 is MGHDK and CDR2 is SYGVNS. V gave up 5 bases and J gave up 2 bases, with 15 bases separating them. The length of the CDR3 is 15 residues. CDR3 nucleotides: TGTGCCAGCAGTAATCGGAGGGGCAGAAACACTGAAGCTTTCTTT. The encoded protein is CASSNRRGRNTEAFF.

This clone has more than one count but fewer than ten. The V call is TRBV29-1, the J call TRBJ2-7, with D possibly matching TRBD1 (6 bases). CDR3 length: 11 amino acids. Germline V gives CDR1 SQVTM, CDR2 ANQGSEA. The V and J ends lost 7 bases and 4 bases respectively, with 11 bases between them. The CDR3 region is CSATRGYEQYF. The CDR3 DNA reads TGCAGCGCGACCAGGGGATACGAGCAGTACTTC.

The rearrangement uses TRBV13 and TRBJ1-1, with D unclear. The V end was cut by 5 bases, the J end by 1 base, with 14 bases between. Germline V CDR1 and CDR2: PRHDT, FYEKMQ (reference sequence). The CDR3 runs to 15 residues. This CDR3 reads CASSISLGANTEAFF. In DNA form, the CDR3 reads TGTGCCAGCAGCATATCCCTGGGCGCGAACACTGAAGCTTTCTTT.

The chain has TRBV11-2 and TRBJ2-2, with TRBD1 matching over 11 bases. This CDR3 spans 15 amino acids. The V gene end was trimmed by 4 bases and the J gene end by 6 bases; junction bases not matched to a gene: 4. Germline V lookup: CDR1 SGHAT, CDR2 FQNNGV. The CDR3 nucleotides read TGTGCCAGCAGCTCAGGGACAGGGGGTGCCGGGGAGCTGTTTTTT. The encoded protein is CASSSGTGGAGELFF. Using reference TRBV11-2 and TRBJ2-2 for the parts outside the CDR3, the full variable domain is EAGVAQSPRYKIIEKRQSVAFWCNPISGHATLYWYQQILGQGPKLLIQFQNNGVVDDSQLPKDRFSAERLKGVDSTLKIQPAKLEDSAVYLCASSSGTGGAGELFFGEGSRLTVL.

The gene calls are TRBV5-4 and TRBJ2-3; D ambiguous. Per germline, CDR1 SGHNT and CDR2 YYREEE (reference sequence). The CDR3 runs 12 residues. Trimming took 0 bases from V and 3 from J, leaving 2 bases between them. CDR3 DNA sequence: TGTGCCAGCAGCTTGGTAACAGATACGCAGTATTTT. Its translation is CASSLVTDTQYF.

The V gene is TRBV19, the J gene TRBJ1-1; 9 bases map to TRBD1. Germline loops: CDR1 LNHDA, CDR2 SQIVND (reference sequence). The CDR3 spans 18 residues. After removal of 6 bases from V and 5 bases from J, the junction contained 19 bases not matched to a gene. CDR3 sequence: CASSPGRTGARFGTEAFF. CDR3 nucleotide sequence: TGTGCCAGTAGCCCCGGAAGGACAGGGGCGAGATTTGGGACTGAAGCTTTCTTT.